This TCR beta chain was sequenced in a study of blood T cell repertoires in COVID-19. Study-level information: The study drew acute and convalescent COVID-19 samples from the United States, Italy and Spain.

Patients in Seattle were enrolled during active infection, then followed longitudinally. Source study methods: Reference gene primer amplification gave nucleated cell count estimates. Produced via immunoSEQ multiplex PCR; TCRdb's table is partial and in-frame only. Clone size and the V and J calls come from that table; the DNA yielded D and trimming. There are roughly 200,000 clones in the sample; 85% to 90% occur only once, and 18% lies in the top ten. CDR3 size: 13 residues. The sequence was collected from a person aged 70 to 85 with COVID-19, enrolled during active disease. The sample comprised peripheral blood. The rearrangement joins TRBV12-2 to TRBJ2-2; TRBD2, as called in the table, went unchecked against the DNA. TRBV12-2 is a documented pseudogene. CDR3 in DNA: TGTGCAAGTCGCTTGCACGAGGACGGGGAGCTGTTTTTT. It codes for CASRLHEDGELFF.